This is a list of T cell receptor beta chains from one sample in a study of blood T cell repertoires in COVID-19. Data came from immunoSEQ multiplex PCR; TCRdb stores just in-frame clones and leaves some out. Of 55,000 to 90,000 clones listed, approximately 77% are singletons. The sequencing input was peripheral blood. All receptors come from an older woman with acute or convalescent COVID-19. Both conserved end residues are part of each CDR3. D genes are given only for firm matches. A row's size may be missing; if present it is once, few, many or a size class.

>TRBV2|.|.|TRBJ1-5
CASSDRGFTGQPQHF
TGTGCCAGCAGTGATAGGGGATTTACTGGGCAGCCCCAGCATTTT
>TRBV11-3|.|TRBD2|TRBJ2-5
CASSALAGETQYF
TGTGCCAGCAGCGCGTTAGCGGGAGAGACCCAGTACTTC
>TRBV3-1/TRBV3-2|.|.|TRBJ1-2
CASSQVLAGLGYTF
TGTGCCAGCAGCCAAGTTTTGGCAGGGCTCGGCTACACCTTC
>TRBV6-6|.|.|TRBJ2-1
CASSYGLAPNEQFF
TGTGCCAGCAGTTACGGTCTAGCCCCCAATGAGCAGTTCTTC
>TRBV7-2|.|TRBD1|TRBJ2-7
CASSSAPGTALYEQYF
TGTGCCAGCAGCTCCGCTCCCGGGACAGCTCTATACGAGCAGTACTTC
>TRBV2|few|TRBD2|TRBJ2-5
CASSSGIPNETQYF
TGTGCCAGCAGCAGCGGGATTCCCAACGAGACCCAGTACTTC
>TRBV29-1|once|.|TRBJ1-2
CSASTGNYGYTF
TGCAGCGCCTCGACGGGAAACTATGGCTACACCTTC
>TRBV9|.|TRBD2|TRBJ2-3
CASSVAGGRGVDTQYF
TGTGCCAGCAGCGTAGCTGGCGGGAGAGGTGTAGATACGCAGTATTTT
>TRBV30|.|.|TRBJ2-3
CAWSVRGGQGTDTQYF
TGTGCCTGGAGTGTACGGGGCGGGCAGGGGACAGATACGCAGTATTTT
>TRBV7-2|.|.|TRBJ1-1
CASSQIQGNTEAFF
TGTGCCAGCAGCCAGATACAGGGGAACACTGAAGCTTTCTTT
>TRBV19|once|.|TRBJ1-1
CATHSPGTLLTEAFF
TGTGCCACCCACTCTCCGGGGACTTTATTGACTGAAGCTTTCTTT
>TRBV20-1|.|TRBD1|TRBJ1-1
CSASGIGTGNTEAFF
TGCAGTGCTAGTGGAATAGGGACAGGGAACACTGAAGCTTTCTTT
>TRBV5-1|.|.|TRBJ2-7
CASSLDPARGEQYF
TGCGCCAGCAGCTTGGACCCAGCAAGGGGGGAGCAGTACTTC
>TRBV15|.|TRBD1|TRBJ1-2
CATSRAGRQGDYGYTF
TGTGCCACCAGCAGAGCGGGAAGACAGGGCGACTATGGCTACACCTTC
>TRBV2|.|.|TRBJ2-1
CASSGYRGGLNEQFF
TGTGCCAGCAGTGGGTATAGGGGAGGTCTGAATGAGCAGTTCTTC
>TRBV19|.|TRBD1|TRBJ1-5
CASSEQGAGQPQHF
TGTGCCAGTAGTGAACAGGGGGCAGGTCAGCCCCAGCATTTT
>TRBV9|once|TRBD2|TRBJ2-7
CAEPRGVSSYEQYF
TGTGCCGAACCTCGGGGGGTCTCCTCCTACGAGCAGTACTTC
>TRBV19|.|TRBD2|TRBJ2-3
CASSLRTSVMNTDTQYF
TGTGCCAGTAGCTTGAGGACTAGCGTAATGAACACAGATACGCAGTATTTT
>TRBV12-3/TRBV12-4|few|.|TRBJ1-2
CASSLAVLSGYTF
TGTGCCAGCAGTTTAGCGGTCTTGAGTGGCTACACCTTC
>TRBV10-3|.|.|TRBJ2-7
CAISESSGGSSYEQYF
TGTGCCATCAGTGAGTCGAGCGGTGGGAGCTCCTACGAGCAGTACTTC
>TRBV6-5|.|TRBD2|TRBJ2-5
CASSSLAGAGQETQYF
TGTGCCAGCAGTTCGCTAGCGGGGGCCGGGCAAGAGACCCAGTACTTC
>TRBV7-2|few|TRBD2|TRBJ2-3
CASSFGGADTQYF
TGTGCCAGCAGCTTTGGGGGGGCAGATACGCAGTATTTT